This T cell receptor beta chain was observed in a study of T cells in Graves' hyperthyroidism and ophthalmopathy. For Graves' hyperthyroidism to be stable, ophthalmopathy could not progress within 18 months. This CDR3 region has 15 residues. V shed 5 bases and J 12 bases; nucleotides not matched to a gene: 14. Germline CDR1 reads SGHTA; CDR2 reads FQGNSA. RNA transcripts were the template for amplifying TCR beta CDR3 regions. Researchers ran a first-round RT-PCR on the TCR CDR3 using the HTBI primer set. TCRdb reanalysed the multiplex PCR reads using MiXCR and keeps one entry per CDR3 protein. The table includes roughly 100,000 distinct CDR3 sequences, roughly 37% detected once.

This clonotype originated in a woman in her twenties or thirties with Graves' hyperthyroidism. The chain recombines TRBV7-2 with TRBJ1-4; 8 bases map to TRBD1. Sequenced input: peripheral blood or thyroid tissue (not recorded which). CDR3 amino acids: CASSPNGQGNEELFF. Here the CDR3 DNA reads TGTGCCAGCAGCCCGAACGGACAGGGTAACGAGGAACTGTTTTTT.